This T cell receptor beta chain was recovered during a study of OX40 agonist ivuxolimab in advanced cancers. General observations from the study: Researchers did not determine the expanded peripheral T cells' antigen specificity.

This table comes from immunoSEQ multiplex PCR, and its TCRdb copy is limited to in-frame clones, with some not included. Among tens of thousands of clones listed, around nine tenths were seen once. Notes on this clone: Its specificity is not known.

Samples were taken at baseline and on day 1 of cycles 4 and 7. Germline V lookup: CDR1 MDHEN, CDR2 SYDVKM. V was clipped by 6 bases and J by 1 base, with 15 bases between them. This CDR3 region has 15 residues. This TCR came from an adult with an advanced solid tumor such as melanoma, head and neck, liver or kidney cancer. V is TRBV28 and J is TRBJ1-1; tentative D call: TRBD1 (5 bases). Sequenced here: CD4+ or CD8+ T cells sorted from blood, sampled in a trial of the OX40 agonist ivuxolimab. This CDR3 reads CASRNFGHTNTEAFF. CDR3 coding DNA: TGTGCCAGCAGGAACTTCGGACACACGAACACTGAAGCTTTCTTT. The variable domain in full, completed from reference TRBV28 and TRBJ1-1, reads DVKVTQSSRYLVKRTGEKVFLECVQDMDHENMFWYRQDPGLGLRLIYFSYDVKMKEKGDIPEGYSVSREKKERFSLILESASTNQTSMYLCASRNFGHTNTEAFFGQGTRLTVV.